The 32 T cell receptor beta chains presented below share a single source sample, sequenced in a study of blood T cell repertoires in COVID-19. Method: immunoSEQ multiplex PCR; TCRdb's copy keeps in-frame clones and lacks some. Of some 270,000 clones listed, 85% were seen once; the top ten hold 9.1%. The source material was PBMCs or T cells enriched from blood (not recorded which). The receptor set was obtained from a woman aged 50 to 65 with acute COVID-19.

There are a few counts of this clone. The chain carries TRBV9 and TRBJ1-1; D unclear. This CDR3 is built from 13 residues. CDR1 SGDLS and CDR2 YYNGEE come from the germline V gene. The V end was cut by 4 bases, the J end by 2 bases, with 9 bases between. CDR3 in amino acids: CASSKGGNTEAFF. The DNA for the CDR3 is TGTGCCAGCAGCAAAGGCGGAAACACTGAAGCTTTCTTT. The whole variable domain, remainder taken from reference TRBV9 and TRBJ1-1, is DSGVTQTPKHLITATGQRVTLRCSPRSGDLSVYWYQQSLDQGLQFLIQYYNGEERAKGNILERFSAQQFPDLHSELNLSSLELGDSALYFCASSKGGNTEAFFGQGTRLTVV.

This chain uses TRBV30 with TRBJ1-6, with 8 bases that match TRBD1. Germline loops: CDR1 GTSNPN, CDR2 SVGIG (reference sequence). This CDR3 contains 14 residues. V lost 1 base, J lost 7 bases, and 3 bases stayed unmatched. CDR3 sequence reads: CAWSAWTGNSPLHF. DNA of the CDR3: TGTGCCTGGAGTGCTTGGACAGGGAATTCACCCCTCCACTTT. The variable domain in full, completed from reference TRBV30 and TRBJ1-6, reads SQTIHQWPATLVQPVGSPLSLECTVEGTSNPNLYWYRQAAGRGLQLLFYSVGIGQISSEVPQNLSASRPQDRQFILSSKKLLLSDSGFYLCAWSAWTGNSPLHFGNGTRLTVT.

This clone was seen more than once but under ten times. V usage is TRBV5-5 and J usage is TRBJ1-4, with 8 bases aligning to TRBD1. Germline V gene lookup returns CDR1 SGHKS and CDR2 YYEKEE (reference sequence). V trimming: 4 bases; J trimming: 1 base; junction bases outside the gene matches: 9. There are 17 residues in the CDR3. CDR3 amino acids: CASSPDGQGLTNEKLFF. The CDR3 coding sequence is TGTGCCAGCAGCCCCGACGGACAGGGATTAACTAATGAAAAACTGTTTTTT. Filled out from reference TRBV5-5 and TRBJ1-4, the complete variable domain reads DAGVTQSPTHLIKTRGQQVTLRCSPISGHKSVSWYQQVLGQGPQFIFQYYEKEERGRGNFPDRFSARQFPNYSSELNVNALLLGDSALYLCASSPDGQGLTNEKLFFGSGTQLSVL.

V gene TRBV27 combines with J gene TRBJ2-7, with 7 positions matching TRBD1. The CDR3 is 15 amino acids. CDR1 MNHEY and CDR2 SMNVEV come from the germline V gene (reference sequence). J gave up 6 bases and V 5 bases, and 13 bases lay outside the gene matches. For the CDR3, the DNA is TGTGCCAGCAGTGTAGGGGGCAGGATGGGTCCCGAGCAGTACTTC. This encodes CASSVGGRMGPEQYF.

This clone has a single count. This chain joins TRBV2 and TRBJ1-3; TRBD1 aligns across 8 bases. V lost 4 bases, J lost 0 bases, and 5 bases stayed unmatched. In germline, CDR1 is SNHLY, CDR2 FYNNEI. The CDR3 runs 16 residues. The CDR3: CASSVPGQVSGNTIYF. The CDR3 DNA sequence: TGTGCCAGCAGTGTCCCGGGACAGGTCTCTGGAAACACCATATATTTT.

The chain employs TRBV9 and TRBJ2-7, with D hard to call. The CDR3 totals 13 residues. Germline loops: CDR1 SGDLS, CDR2 YYNGEE. Between the trimmed V and J ends, which lost 2 bases and 5 bases, there was a span of 11 bases. The CDR3 DNA is TGTGCCAGCAGCGTGAGCCCTCGGGACGAGCAGTACTTC. Translation: CASSVSPRDEQYF. Full variable domain (outside the CDR3, taken from reference TRBV9 and TRBJ2-7): DSGVTQTPKHLITATGQRVTLRCSPRSGDLSVYWYQQSLDQGLQFLIQYYNGEERAKGNILERFSAQQFPDLHSELNLSSLELGDSALYFCASSVSPRDEQYFGPGTRLTVT.

The CDR3 DNA is TGTGCCAGCAGCTTAGTTGAGGGGGCGAATCAGCCCCAGCATTTT. It encodes CASSLVEGANQPQHF. V is TRBV7-2 and J is TRBJ1-5, with 7 bases aligning to TRBD1. The ends lost 1 base at V and 4 bases at J; junction bases unmatched: 4. The CDR3 is 15 amino acids. The germline V gene has CDR1 SGHTA and CDR2 FQGNSA.

The V gene is TRBV7-9, the J gene TRBJ2-7, with D perhaps TRBD1 (6 bases). This CDR3 has 15 amino acids. Per the germline V gene, CDR1 is SEHNR and CDR2 is FQNEAQ (reference sequence). The V end lost 5 bases, the J end lost 2 bases, and 16 bases lay between the germline ends. For the CDR3, the DNA is TGTGCCAGCAGCGAGGGGCAGGGGATAACCTACGAGCAGTACTTC. The encoded protein is CASSEGQGITYEQYF.

V and J are TRBV7-2 and TRBJ2-7; TRBD2 matches 12 bases. V was clipped by 3 bases and J by 1 base; unmatched bases: 1. This CDR3 contains 15 residues. Per germline, CDR1 SGHTA and CDR2 FQGNSA. The CDR3 DNA reads TGTGCCAGCAGCTTTACTAGCGGGGGGTCCTACGAGCAGTACTTC. Translated: CASSFTSGGSYEQYF.

The gene calls are TRBV3-1 (or the pseudogene TRBV3-2) and TRBJ1-3; D perhaps matches TRBD1 (6 bases). V shed 4 bases and J shed 0 bases, with 10 bases lying between them. This CDR3 has 15 amino acids. Germline lookup yields CDR1 LGHDT and CDR2 YNNKEL (reference sequence). In DNA form, the CDR3 reads TGTGCCAGCAGCCTTGTGACAGGCTCTGGAAACACCATATATTTT. Translating it yields CASSLVTGSGNTIYF.

J is TRBJ1-3 and V is TRBV6-5; 8 nucleotides match TRBD1. The junction had 7 bases not matched to a gene; V was cut back by 5 bases and J by 4 bases. The CDR3 sequence is 15 residues long. The germline gives CDR1 MNHEY, CDR2 SVGAGI. DNA for the CDR3: TGTGCCAGCAGTCCGGACAGGGCAGGAGGAAACACCATATATTTT. Amino acid sequence: CASSPDRAGGNTIYF.

Remarks on this clone: Other DNA sequences in the sample encode the same CDR3. The chain recombines TRBV18 with TRBJ1-2; no reliable D call. Germline CDR1 and CDR2: KGHSH and LQKENI. V was trimmed by 2 bases and J by 1 base, leaving 5 bases between them. The CDR3 sequence is 13 residues long. Written as DNA, the CDR3 is TGTGCCAGCTCACCAGGCAGTAACTATGGCTACACCTTC. Translated, it gives CASSPGSNYGYTF. The full variable domain, in which reference TRBV18 and TRBJ1-2 provide the parts outside the CDR3, is NAGVMQNPRHLVRRRGQEARLRCSPMKGHSHVYWYRQLPEEGLKFMVYLQKENIIDESGMPKERFSAEFPKEGPSILRIQQVVRGDSAAYFCASSPGSNYGYTFGSGTRLTVV.

This sequence joins TRBV24-1 and TRBJ2-5, with D possibly matching TRBD1 (6 bases). The CDR3 is 15 amino acids. V was pared by 3 bases and J by 3 bases, with 13 bases between. Germline values: CDR1 KGHDR, CDR2 SFDVKD. CDR3 nucleotides: TGTGCCACCAGTGATGCATCCGGGACAAAAGAGACCCAGTACTTC. It codes for CATSDASGTKETQYF.

This chain connects TRBV30 to TRBJ2-3; TRBD1 matches 7 bases. Looked up from germline, CDR1 is GTSNPN and CDR2 is SVGIG (reference sequence). V gave up 1 base and J gave up 2 bases; unmatched junction bases: 6. There are 15 residues in the CDR3. The CDR3 DNA is TGTGCCTGGAGTGGTGGTGGGACAGACACAGATACGCAGTATTTT. Translating gives CAWSGGGTDTDTQYF.

The chain is built from TRBV6-5 and TRBJ1-5, with 7 nucleotides matching TRBD1. The V and J ends lost 6 bases and 5 bases, in that order; junction bases with no gene match: 7. The germline V gene encodes CDR1 MNHEY and CDR2 SVGAGI. The CDR3 is 14 residues long. The CDR3 DNA sequence: TGTGCCAGCAGACCCACAGGGGCGGATCAGCCCCAGCATTTT. Translation: CASRPTGADQPQHF.

The rearrangement uses TRBV3-1 (or the pseudogene TRBV3-2) and TRBJ1-6; TRBD1 is a possible D gene (6 bases). V dropped 4 bases and J dropped 4 bases, with 11 bases sitting between them. This CDR3 is 15 amino acids long. Per germline, CDR1 LGHDT and CDR2 YNNKEL (reference sequence). CDR3 in amino acids: CASSLQQGYNSPLHF. The CDR3 DNA reads TGTGCCAGCAGCCTTCAACAGGGATATAATTCACCCCTCCACTTT.

This chain links TRBV7-2 with TRBJ1-2; 8 bases line up with TRBD1. This CDR3 region has 15 residues. CDR1 SGHTA and CDR2 FQGNSA come from the germline V gene. Germline trimming cut 1 base from V and 8 bases from J; bases unmatched to any gene: 9. CDR3 sequence (DNA): TGTGCCAGCAGCTTAGACCGGGGCAGGGGGCTGGGCTACACCTTC. This codes for CASSLDRGRGLGYTF.

V gene TRBV7-9 combines with J gene TRBJ2-5, with TRBD1 matching over 10 bases. Per germline, CDR1 SEHNR and CDR2 FQNEAQ (reference sequence). This CDR3 contains 14 residues. The V gene end was trimmed by 5 bases and the J gene end by 2 bases; junction bases not matched to a gene: 2. The CDR3 is CASSMGQGQETQYF. In DNA, the CDR3 is TGTGCCAGCAGCATGGGACAGGGGCAAGAGACCCAGTACTTC.

This clone was seen repeatedly, ten times or more. The chain links TRBV9 to TRBJ1-6; TRBD1 might be the D (5 bases). The CDR3 runs to 13 residues. The V gene lost 7 bases and the J gene lost 9 bases, with 14 bases spanning the gap. Germline lookup yields CDR1 SGDLS and CDR2 YYNGEE. In nucleotides, the CDR3 is TGTGCCAGCCGGGGGGAGGGAAGTTCACCCCTCCACTTT. It encodes CASRGEGSSPLHF.

The chain couples TRBV9 to TRBJ1-6, with 7 nucleotides matching TRBD1. V shed 3 bases and J 6 bases; nucleotides not matched to a gene: 6. The CDR3 sequence is 15 residues long. Germline CDR1 SGDLS, CDR2 YYNGEE. The CDR3: CASSDAGTVNSPLHF. CDR3 nucleotides: TGTGCCAGCAGCGATGCCGGGACAGTTAATTCACCCCTCCACTTT.

This sequence joins TRBV30 and TRBJ1-5; 8 bases agree with TRBD1. The CDR3 contains 15 residues. V lost 2 bases, J lost 5 bases, and 8 bases stayed unmatched. Per the germline V gene, CDR1 is GTSNPN and CDR2 is SVGIG (reference sequence). This CDR3 is CAWSRAGGGDQPQHF. Written as DNA, the CDR3 is TGTGCCTGGAGTCGGGCAGGGGGCGGGGATCAGCCCCAGCATTTT.

The chain is built from TRBV6-5 and TRBJ1-2; 9 bases line up with TRBD1. The V gene end was trimmed by 6 bases and the J gene end by 6 bases; junction bases not matched to a gene: 11. Germline V gene lookup returns CDR1 MNHEY and CDR2 SVGAGI. The CDR3 has 15 amino acids. CDR3 in amino acids: CASSPAGTGNNGYTF. In nucleotides, the CDR3 is TGTGCCAGCAGCCCCGCCGGGACAGGGAACAATGGCTACACCTTC.

This chain uses TRBV6-5 with TRBJ2-7; 7 bases are shared with TRBD1. Trimming took 6 bases from V and 0 from J; bases not matched to a gene: 5. This CDR3 contains 14 residues. Germline values: CDR1 MNHEY, CDR2 SVGAGI. Here the CDR3 reads CASRETGSSYEQYF. The CDR3 region has the DNA TGTGCCAGCAGGGAGACAGGGAGCTCCTACGAGCAGTACTTC.

The chain uses TRBV29-1 and TRBJ1-1, with D hard to call. V gave up 7 bases and J gave up 0 bases, with 21 bases separating them. Germline CDR1 SQVTM, CDR2 ANQGSEA. CDR3 length equals 16 residues. The CDR3 sequence: CSALRGWRMLNTEAFF. The CDR3 DNA is TGCAGCGCCCTGAGAGGTTGGCGCATGCTGAACACTGAAGCTTTCTTT. The full variable domain, its missing parts supplied by reference TRBV29-1 and TRBJ1-1, is SAVISQKPSRDICQRGTSLTIQCQVDSQVTMMFWYRQQPGQSLTLIATANQGSEATYESGFVIDKFPISRPNLTFSTLTVSNMSPEDSSIYLCSALRGWRMLNTEAFFGQGTRLTVV.

V and J are TRBV5-1 and TRBJ2-5, with TRBD2 identical over 8 bases. Trimming at V came to 1 base and at J to 1 base, leaving 6 bases not matched to a gene. CDR1 and CDR2 (germline): SGHRS, YFSETQ. The CDR3 covers 16 residues. The CDR3 nucleotides are TGCGCCAGCAGCTTGTACCCGGGGGGGGTCCAAGAGACCCAGTACTTC. Translation: CASSLYPGGVQETQYF.

This rearrangement joins TRBV9 to TRBJ2-7, with 9 bases fitting TRBD2. The V segment lost 0 bases and the J segment 3 bases; nucleotides outside the gene matches: 4. The CDR3 is 15 residues long. Germline values: CDR1 SGDLS, CDR2 YYNGEE. As DNA, the CDR3 is TGTGCCAGCAGCGTAGAACCTAGCGGGGACTACGAGCAGTACTTC. Its translation: CASSVEPSGDYEQYF.

This clone occurred once. The genes are TRBV3-1 (or the pseudogene TRBV3-2) and TRBJ2-5; D call uncertain. This CDR3 has 13 amino acids. Germline V gene data show CDR1 as LGHDT and CDR2 as YNNKEL (reference sequence). V was pared by 1 base and J by 4 bases, with 7 bases between. The CDR3 sequence is CASSQVSVETQYF. CDR3 nucleotide sequence: TGTGCCAGCAGCCAAGTCTCGGTAGAGACCCAGTACTTC.

The chain has TRBV11-2 and TRBJ1-2; 8 nucleotides agree with TRBD1. The trim removed 7 bases at V and 0 bases at J, leaving 7 bases unmatched. CDR3 length: 15 amino acids. Germline lookup yields CDR1 SGHAT and CDR2 FQNNGV. The CDR3 region is CASTPGQGANYGYTF. The CDR3 DNA follows: TGTGCCAGCACCCCCGGACAGGGAGCTAACTATGGCTACACCTTC.

This chain joins TRBV2 and TRBJ2-7; 8 bases line up with TRBD2. Per the germline V gene, CDR1 is SNHLY and CDR2 is FYNNEI. CDR3 length: 12 amino acids. Germline trimming cut 9 bases from V and 3 bases from J; bases unmatched to any gene: 4. This chain's CDR3 is CASISGGYEQYF. The CDR3 DNA is TGTGCCAGTATCAGCGGGGGCTACGAGCAGTACTTC.

The chain employs TRBV5-4 and TRBJ1-1, with D tentatively TRBD1 (5 bases). Germline CDR1 and CDR2: SGHNT and YYREEE (reference sequence). CDR3 length: 15 residues. Trimming removed 5 bases at V and 7 bases at J, with 21 bases between. The CDR3 DNA follows: TGTGCCAGCAGTTCATGGACCCTCGGGGGAGTTGAAGCTTTCTTT. Protein product: CASSSWTLGGVEAFF. The whole variable domain, filled in from reference TRBV5-4 and TRBJ1-1, reads ETGVTQSPTHLIKTRGQQVTLRCSSQSGHNTVSWYQQALGQGPQFIFQYYREEENGRGNFPPRFSGLQFPNYSSELNVNALELDDSALYLCASSSWTLGGVEAFFGQGTRLTVV.

This chain connects TRBV19 to TRBJ1-1; D unresolved. Germline-derived CDR1 and CDR2 are LNHDA and SQIVND (reference sequence). The V gene lost 7 bases and the J gene lost 0 bases, with 18 bases spanning the gap. The CDR3 has 16 residues. The CDR3 coding sequence is TGTGCCAGTACGGCGACGGACTGGTACATGAACACTGAAGCTTTCTTT. It specifies CASTATDWYMNTEAFF.

The count of this clone is one. The CDR3 here is CASSLARGVQAFF. The CDR3 DNA reads as TGTGCCAGCAGTTTAGCGCGGGGGGTACAAGCTTTCTTT. The V call is TRBV12-3 or TRBV12-4, the J call TRBJ1-1, with a tentative D call TRBD1 (5 bases). Trimming left V 0 bases short and J 9 bases short, with 11 bases between. The CDR3 covers 13 residues.